Below, one T cell receptor (beta chain) is given with its context. What it binds is unknown. This may arise from a read error, as a much more abundant clone is one base away. Investigators prepared the TCR beta libraries by applying iRepertoire HTBI primers and Arm-PCR of CDR3 regions. TCRdb recomputed calls from the multiplex PCR reads with MiXCR, one row per CDR3 protein. The sample lists about 340,000 distinct CDR3 sequences, around 20% occurring once. This sample is drawn from a study of regulatory T cells in long-lasting Graves disease. Points from the study as a whole: Researchers examined only peripheral blood and not thyroid tissue.

This sample's time point: persistent/refractory GD, antithyroid drugs over 5 years with positive TRAb. RNA isolated from PBMCs was used to make the TCR library. One endocrinology department in Xi'an, China, was where patients came from. The receptor was derived from a female donor with Graves disease. This material consisted of peripheral blood mononuclear cells (PBMCs), taken when the disease was refractory, from a patient treated with antithyroid drugs.

CDR3 sequence: CASSGQDYGYAF. DNA for the CDR3: TGTGCCAGCAGTGGACAGGATTATGGCTACGCCTTC. The chain employs TRBV6-1 and TRBJ1-2; perhaps TRBD1 as D (6 bases). CDR3 size: 12 residues. The germline gives CDR1 MNHNS, CDR2 SASEGT.